The rows below give T cell receptor beta chains drawn from one sample of a study of OX40 agonist ivuxolimab in advanced cancers. Clones were read by immunoSEQ multiplex PCR, and TCRdb kept only the in-frame ones, dropping some. The sample contains tens of thousands of clones, roughly 84% of which appear only once. Sample: CD4+ or CD8+ T cells sorted from blood, taken in a trial of the OX40 agonist ivuxolimab. The receptor set was obtained from an adult with an advanced solid tumor such as melanoma, head and neck, liver or kidney cancer. CDR3s leave out the opening cysteine and the closing phenylalanine or tryptophan.

V gene	J gene	CDR3 protein
TRBV28	TRBJ1-2	ASSFSGTNYGYT
TRBV28	TRBJ2-7	ASRLTPGTPLEQY
TRBV6-6	TRBJ2-3	ASSYSGTSGDTQY
TRBV9	TRBJ2-5	ASSVGGQGVETQY
TRBV11-2	TRBJ2-1	ASSFWTGVGDNEQF
TRBV7-9	TRBJ1-2	ASSPSLFNYGYT
TRBV5-1	TRBJ1-5	AIQRRRNQPQH
TRBV2	TRBJ1-1	ACREYTEAF
TRBV15	TRBJ2-1	ATSRARGGESLEQF
TRBV14	TRBJ2-7	ASSNGGQLYEQY
TRBV5-6	TRBJ1-4	ASSLEGRWSEKLF
TRBV9	TRBJ2-7	ASSVGQGGYEQY
TRBV4-3	TRBJ2-5	ASSQDGSSQETQY
TRBV6-1	TRBJ1-2	ASRGWTGYNYGYT
TRBV9	TRBJ2-3	ASSVQGASTDTQY
TRBV2	TRBJ1-5	ASNGGGYGQPQH
TRBV7-9	TRBJ1-5	ASSSAKWGVVH
TRBV6-4	TRBJ2-1	ASGGVAGAEQF
TRBV29-1	TRBJ2-5	SPGREPQGTQY
TRBV20-1	TRBJ2-7	SAPLGYEQY
TRBV19	TRBJ1-1	ASSYSRVYTEAF
TRBV5-6	TRBJ1-3	ASSLDVSGNTIY
TRBV18	TRBJ1-4	ASSPPGQPTNEKLF
TRBV2	TRBJ2-5	ASTDTQETQY
TRBV27	TRBJ2-3	ASTHFLADTQY
TRBV19	TRBJ1-1	ASSIGRTEAF
TRBV27	TRBJ2-7	ASSQGGPGYEQY
TRBV10-3	TRBJ2-7	AISEFRDEQY
TRBV7-8	TRBJ2-5	ASSLARVTSGRAKETQY
TRBV19	TRBJ1-1	ASSLDRTEAF
TRBV7-9	TRBJ2-7	ASSSSGSSYEQY
TRBV5-4	TRBJ2-2	ASSTGLAGVTGELF
TRBV7-2	TRBJ1-5	ASSLWGSNQPQH
TRBV9	TRBJ2-1	ASSARETELNEQF
TRBV5-1	TRBJ2-7	ASAYGQTYEQY
TRBV4-1	TRBJ2-2	ASSQAVSLNTGELF
TRBV9	TRBJ2-3	ASSVATGELARADTQY
TRBV5-7	TRBJ2-2	ASSKGQRAVGELF
TRBV10-3	TRBJ2-2	AISVPLTSGINTGELF
TRBV9	TRBJ2-3	ASSPGASDTQY
TRBV2	TRBJ2-1	ASSAGFSYNEQF
TRBV7-6	TRBJ2-6	ASSYFRGSGANVLT
TRBV11-2	TRBJ2-5	ASSSEPPGSGETQY
TRBV19	TRBJ2-1	ASGLGGPYNEQF
TRBV5-1	TRBJ2-1	ASSSGTSSLYNEQF